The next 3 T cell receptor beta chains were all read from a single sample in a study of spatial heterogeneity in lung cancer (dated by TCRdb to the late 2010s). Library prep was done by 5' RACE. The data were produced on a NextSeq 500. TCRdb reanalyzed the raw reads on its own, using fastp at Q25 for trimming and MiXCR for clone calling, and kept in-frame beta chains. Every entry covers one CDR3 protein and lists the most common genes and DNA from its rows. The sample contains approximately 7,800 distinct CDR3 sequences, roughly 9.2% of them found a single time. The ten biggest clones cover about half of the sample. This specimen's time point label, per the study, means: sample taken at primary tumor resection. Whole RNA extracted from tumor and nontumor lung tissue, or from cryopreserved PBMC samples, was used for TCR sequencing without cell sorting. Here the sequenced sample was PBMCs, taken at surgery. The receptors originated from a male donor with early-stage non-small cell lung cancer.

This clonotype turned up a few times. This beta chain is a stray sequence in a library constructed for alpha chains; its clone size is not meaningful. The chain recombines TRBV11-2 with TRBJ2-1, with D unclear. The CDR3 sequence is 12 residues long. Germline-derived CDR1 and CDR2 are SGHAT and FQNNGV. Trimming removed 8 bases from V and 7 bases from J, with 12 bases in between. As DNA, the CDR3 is TGTGCCAGCCGACCTTCTGCGAATGAGCAGTTCTTC. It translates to CASRPSANEQFF. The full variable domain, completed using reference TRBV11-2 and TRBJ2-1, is EAGVAQSPRYKIIEKRQSVAFWCNPISGHATLYWYQQILGQGPKLLIQFQNNGVVDDSQLPKDRFSAERLKGVDSTLKIQPAKLEDSAVYLCASRPSANEQFFGPGTRLTVL.

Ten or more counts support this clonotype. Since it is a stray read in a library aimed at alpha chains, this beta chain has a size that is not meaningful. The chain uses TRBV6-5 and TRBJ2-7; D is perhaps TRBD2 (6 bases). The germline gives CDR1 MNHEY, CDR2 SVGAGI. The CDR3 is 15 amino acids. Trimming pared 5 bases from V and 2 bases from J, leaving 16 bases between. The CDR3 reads CASSLTPGEAYEQYF. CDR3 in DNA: TGTGCCAGCAGTCTAACTCCGGGAGAAGCCTACGAGCAGTACTTC.

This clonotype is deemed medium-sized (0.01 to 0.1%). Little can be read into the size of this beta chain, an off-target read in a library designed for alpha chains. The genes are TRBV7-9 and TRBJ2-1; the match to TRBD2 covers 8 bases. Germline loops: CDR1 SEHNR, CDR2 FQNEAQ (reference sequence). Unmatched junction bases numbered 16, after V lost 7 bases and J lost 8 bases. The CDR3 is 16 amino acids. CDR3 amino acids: CASTPGGLAEGDEQFF. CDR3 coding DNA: TGTGCCAGCACCCCGGGAGGGCTCGCAGAGGGGGATGAGCAGTTCTTC.